These T cell receptor beta chains were read from a single sample in a study of shared clonotypes between healthy human individuals. Clones were sequenced by immunoSEQ multiplex PCR, and TCRdb holds only the in-frame ones, with some missing. The repertoire holds 1,500,000 or so clones, with around 98.5% as singletons. Sequencing was performed on naive CD4+ T cells sorted from blood. These receptors originate from a young man in good health. Each CDR3 is given with its conserved first and last residue. A D gene is named only where the DNA matches it firmly. The size of a clone is reported for some rows only, either as once, few or many, or as a class for expanded clones.

NA	TRBV7-8	TRBJ2-7	NA	CASGLPSGYEQYF	TGTGCCAGCGGCTTACCCTCGGGGTACGAGCAGTACTTC
once	TRBV6-1	TRBJ2-7	TRBD2	CASSEGTSGRSWAYEQYF	TGTGCCAGCAGTGAAGGGACTAGCGGGAGGTCCTGGGCCTACGAGCAGTACTTC
NA	TRBV5-1	TRBJ2-7	NA	CASSWGRASGEQYF	TGCGCCAGCAGCTGGGGACGAGCGTCCGGCGAGCAGTACTTC
NA	TRBV6-5	TRBJ2-5	NA	CASRFSGADPGTQYF	TGTGCCAGCAGGTTCTCGGGAGCAGATCCCGGGACCCAGTACTTC
NA	TRBV7-6	TRBJ2-1	TRBD2	CASSFLAGGVSSSYNEQFF	TGTGCCAGCAGCTTCTTGGCGGGAGGCGTCTCGAGCTCCTACAATGAGCAGTTCTTC
once	TRBV4-1	TRBJ1-2	NA	CASSQDAEGWSGYTF	TGCGCCAGCAGCCAAGATGCGGAGGGGTGGAGTGGCTACACCTTC
NA	TRBV5-6	TRBJ1-1	NA	CASSFPGRTEAFF	TGTGCCAGCAGCTTCCCCGGGAGGACTGAAGCTTTCTTT
NA	TRBV7-2	TRBJ1-3	TRBD1	CASSLPFDRVGNTIYF	TGTGCCAGCAGCTTACCTTTCGACAGGGTCGGAAACACCATATATTTT
once	TRBV14	TRBJ1-2	NA	CASSQDRPLYGYTF	TGTGCCAGCAGCCAAGATCGGCCCCTCTATGGCTACACCTTC
NA	TRBV4-2	TRBJ2-2	TRBD2	CASSQMTSANTGELFF	TGTGCCAGCAGCCAAATGACTAGCGCGAACACCGGGGAGCTGTTTTTT
NA	TRBV25-1	TRBJ2-1	TRBD2	CASSELGGRTYNEQFF	TGTGCCAGCAGTGAATTAGGCGGGAGAACCTACAATGAGCAGTTCTTC
NA	TRBV6-5	TRBJ1-2	NA	CASSSLGTANYGYTF	TGTGCCAGCAGTTCCTTAGGGACGGCCAACTATGGCTACACCTTC
NA	TRBV6-6	TRBJ1-1	NA	CASTITDQAFF	TGTGCCAGCACCATAACAGACCAAGCTTTCTTT
once	TRBV6-1	TRBJ1-5	TRBD1	CASSTGVTQPQHF	TGTGCCAGCAGCACAGGGGTTACCCAGCCCCAGCATTTT
once	TRBV5-1	TRBJ1-2	NA	CASSLPGLGGYTF	TGCGCCAGCAGCTTACCGGGTTTGGGTGGCTACACCTTC
NA	TRBV5-1	TRBJ2-5	NA	CASSLEPFQETQYF	TGCGCCAGCAGCTTGGAACCGTTCCAAGAGACCCAGTACTTC
NA	TRBV9	TRBJ2-2	NA	CASSLGAGELFF	TGTGCCAGCAGCCTTGGGGCCGGGGAGCTGTTTTTT
NA	TRBV5-1	TRBJ2-7	NA	CASSLDSTSYEQYF	TGCGCCAGCAGCTTGGACTCAACCTCCTACGAGCAGTACTTC
NA	TRBV21-1	TRBJ2-7	NA	CASSTMGEDSYEQYF	TGTGCCAGCAGCACTATGGGGGAAGACTCCTACGAGCAGTACTTC
NA	TRBV5-1	TRBJ2-1	NA	CASSSSEFLRADEQFF	TGCGCCAGCAGCTCATCCGAGTTTCTGAGGGCGGATGAGCAGTTCTTC
NA	TRBV5-4	TRBJ2-2	TRBD1	CASRVDRGGGELFF	TGTGCCAGCAGAGTGGACAGGGGGGGCGGGGAGCTGTTTTTT
NA	TRBV18	TRBJ2-3	NA	CASSSGPSITDTQYF	TGTGCCAGCTCATCGGGACCATCGATCACAGATACGCAGTATTTT
NA	TRBV11-2	TRBJ1-4	TRBD1	CASSLNTGGYEKLFF	TGTGCCAGCAGCTTAAATACAGGGGGATATGAAAAACTGTTTTTT
NA	TRBV5-6	TRBJ1-5	NA	CASSVRGGNQPQHF	TGTGCCAGCAGTGTCAGGGGCGGCAATCAGCCCCAGCATTTT
once	TRBV11-2	TRBJ2-1	TRBD2	CASSARRPGLANEQFF	TGTGCCAGCAGCGCCCGACGACCGGGACTAGCCAATGAGCAGTTCTTC
NA	TRBV19	TRBJ1-2	NA	CASSMAWDYGYTF	TGTGCCAGTAGTATGGCGTGGGACTATGGCTACACCTTC
NA	TRBV7-8	TRBJ1-1	NA	CASSPWATEAFF	TGTGCCAGCAGCCCCTGGGCCACTGAAGCTTTCTTT
NA	TRBV9	TRBJ1-1	NA	CASSVAGHTEAFF	TGTGCCAGCAGCGTAGCTGGTCACACTGAAGCTTTCTTT
NA	TRBV2	TRBJ1-2	NA	CASSERSDGYYGYTF	TGTGCCAGCAGTGAAAGGTCGGACGGATACTATGGCTACACCTTC
once	TRBV30	TRBJ1-1	NA	CAWSVGDTEAFF	TGTGCCTGGAGTGTAGGTGACACTGAAGCTTTCTTT
NA	TRBV29-1	TRBJ2-1	TRBD2	CSGGRTSGKEQFF	TGCAGCGGGGGGAGGACTAGCGGGAAGGAGCAGTTCTTC
NA	TRBV5-8	TRBJ1-2	TRBD1	CASSSTGGTF	TGTGCCAGCAGTTCCACAGGGGGCACCTTC
NA	TRBV5-6	TRBJ1-2	TRBD1	CASSSDRGSGYTF	TGTGCCAGCAGCTCGGACAGGGGGTCTGGCTACACCTTC
NA	TRBV10-2	TRBJ1-5	NA	CASSPTERGYQPQHF	TGCGCCAGCAGCCCGACAGAAAGGGGTTATCAGCCCCAGCATTTT
NA	TRBV7-2	TRBJ2-7	NA	CASSWGSSYEQYF	TGTGCCAGCAGCTGGGGCTCCTCCTACGAGCAGTACTTC
NA	TRBV9	TRBJ2-3	NA	CANSVAGEDTQYF	TGTGCCAACAGCGTAGCAGGGGAAGATACGCAGTATTTT
NA	TRBV7-8	TRBJ2-3	NA	CASSPGGPPTDTQYF	TGTGCCAGCAGCCCCGGAGGGCCCCCAACAGATACGCAGTATTTT
NA	TRBV6-8	TRBJ2-3	NA	CASSQARTPGDTQYF	TGTGCCAGCAGTCAAGCCCGGACTCCTGGGGATACGCAGTATTTT
NA	TRBV6-6	TRBJ2-2	NA	CASRVTGNTGELFF	TGTGCCAGCAGAGTGACAGGGAACACCGGGGAGCTGTTTTTT
NA	TRBV29-1	TRBJ2-1	NA	CSVVREFNEQFF	TGCAGCGTTGTGAGGGAATTTAATGAGCAGTTCTTC